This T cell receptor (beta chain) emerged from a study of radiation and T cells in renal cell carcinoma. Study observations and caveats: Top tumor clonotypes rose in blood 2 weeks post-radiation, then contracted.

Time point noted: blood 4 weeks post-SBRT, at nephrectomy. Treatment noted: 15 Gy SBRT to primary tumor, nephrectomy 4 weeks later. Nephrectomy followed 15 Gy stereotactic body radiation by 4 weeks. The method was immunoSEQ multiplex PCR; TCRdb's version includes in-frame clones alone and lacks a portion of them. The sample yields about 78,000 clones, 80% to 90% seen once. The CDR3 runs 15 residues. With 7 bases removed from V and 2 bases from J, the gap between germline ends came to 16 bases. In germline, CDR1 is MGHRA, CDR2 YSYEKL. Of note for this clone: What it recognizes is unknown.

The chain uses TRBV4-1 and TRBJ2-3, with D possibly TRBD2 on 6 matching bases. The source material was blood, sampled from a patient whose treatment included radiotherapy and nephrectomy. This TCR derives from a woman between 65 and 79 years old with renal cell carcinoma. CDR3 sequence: CASNAGTSLTDTQYF. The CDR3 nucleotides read TGCGCCAGCAACGCCGGGACTTCTCTCACAGATACGCAGTATTTT.